This record concerns one TCR beta chain sequence. Antigen unknown. Deletions cut 4 bases from V and 2 bases from J, with 17 bases between. CDR1 MNHNS and CDR2 SASEGT come from the germline V gene. The CDR3 spans 17 residues. PCR involved 60 Vbeta and 13 Jbeta primers. Here immunoSEQ multiplex PCR was the method, and the copy in TCRdb shows in-frame clones only, minus some. The sample yields around 140,000 clones, of which the top ten take up about 2.2%. The data were taken from a study of cytomegalovirus exposure and HLA in healthy donors. Findings and caveats of the study: A later analysis showed HLA-associated TCR beta chains outstripping equally common others in clonal expansion.

The sequenced material came from PBMCs. This sequence originates from a young woman in good health and CMV-seronegative. The chain is built from TRBV6-1 and TRBJ1-4, with D possibly matching TRBD1 (5 bases). The CDR3 DNA is TGTGCCAGCAGTGGAAGACGGGTGGGGGGGACTAATGAAAAACTGTTTTTT. This encodes CASSGRRVGGTNEKLFF.